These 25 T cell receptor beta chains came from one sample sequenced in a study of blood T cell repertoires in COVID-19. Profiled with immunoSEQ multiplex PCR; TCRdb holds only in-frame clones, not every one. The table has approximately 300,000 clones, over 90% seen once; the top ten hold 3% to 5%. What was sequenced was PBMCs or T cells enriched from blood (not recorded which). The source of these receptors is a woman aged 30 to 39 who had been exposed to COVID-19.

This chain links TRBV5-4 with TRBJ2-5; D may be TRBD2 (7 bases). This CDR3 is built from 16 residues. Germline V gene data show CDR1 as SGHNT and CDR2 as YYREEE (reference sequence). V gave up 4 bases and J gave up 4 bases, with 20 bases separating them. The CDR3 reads CASSPRGRGGGETQYF. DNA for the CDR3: TGTGCCAGCAGCCCGCGGGGGAGGGGAGGGGGAGAGACCCAGTACTTC.

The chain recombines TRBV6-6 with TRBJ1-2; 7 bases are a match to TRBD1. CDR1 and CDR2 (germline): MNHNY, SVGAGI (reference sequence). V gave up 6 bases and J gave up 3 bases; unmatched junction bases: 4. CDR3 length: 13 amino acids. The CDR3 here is CASRIDRDYGYTF. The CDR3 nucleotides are TGTGCCAGCAGAATCGACAGGGACTATGGCTACACCTTC.

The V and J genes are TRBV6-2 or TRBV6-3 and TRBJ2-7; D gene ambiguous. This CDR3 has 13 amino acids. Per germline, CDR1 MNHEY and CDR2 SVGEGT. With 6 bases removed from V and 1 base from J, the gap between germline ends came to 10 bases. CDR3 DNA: TGTGCCAGCAGCAAGCCCTTTTCCTACGAGCAGTACTTC. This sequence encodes CASSKPFSYEQYF.

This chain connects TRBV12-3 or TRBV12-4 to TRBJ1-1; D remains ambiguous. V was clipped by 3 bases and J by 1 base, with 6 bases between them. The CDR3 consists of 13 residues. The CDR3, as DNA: TGTGCCAGCAGTTTGGACTGGAACACTGAAGCTTTCTTT. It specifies CASSLDWNTEAFF.

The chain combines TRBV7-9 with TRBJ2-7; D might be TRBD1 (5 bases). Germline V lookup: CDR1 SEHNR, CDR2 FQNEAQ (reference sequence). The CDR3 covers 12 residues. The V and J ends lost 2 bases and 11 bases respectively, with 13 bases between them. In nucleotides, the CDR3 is TGTGCCAGCAGCTTAACCAAGGGGTCGAAGTACTTC. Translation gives CASSLTKGSKYF.

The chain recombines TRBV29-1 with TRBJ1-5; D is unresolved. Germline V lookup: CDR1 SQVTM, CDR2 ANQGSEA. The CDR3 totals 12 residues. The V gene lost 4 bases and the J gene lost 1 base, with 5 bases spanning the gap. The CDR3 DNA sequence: TGCAGCGTTGGAGGGAGCAATCAGCCCCAGCATTTT. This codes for CSVGGSNQPQHF.

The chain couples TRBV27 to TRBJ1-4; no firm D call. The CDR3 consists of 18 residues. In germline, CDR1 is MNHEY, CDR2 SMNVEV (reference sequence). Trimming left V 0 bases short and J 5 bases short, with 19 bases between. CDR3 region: CASSLSINYGASNEKLFF. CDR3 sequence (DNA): TGTGCCAGCAGTTTATCGATTAATTACGGTGCCTCCAATGAAAAACTGTTTTTT.

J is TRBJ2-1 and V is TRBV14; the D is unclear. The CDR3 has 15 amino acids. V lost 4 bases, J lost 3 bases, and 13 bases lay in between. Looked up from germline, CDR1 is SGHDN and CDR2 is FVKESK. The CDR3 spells CASSLPGGYYNEQFF. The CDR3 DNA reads TGTGCCAGCAGCCTACCTGGCGGATACTACAATGAGCAGTTCTTC.

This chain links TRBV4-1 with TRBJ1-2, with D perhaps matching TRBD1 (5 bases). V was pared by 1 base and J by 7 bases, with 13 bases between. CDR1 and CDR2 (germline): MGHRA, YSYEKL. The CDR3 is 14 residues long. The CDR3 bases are TGCGCCAGCAGCCAAGTCAGGGTTAAGGGTGGCTACACCTTC. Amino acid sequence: CASSQVRVKGGYTF.

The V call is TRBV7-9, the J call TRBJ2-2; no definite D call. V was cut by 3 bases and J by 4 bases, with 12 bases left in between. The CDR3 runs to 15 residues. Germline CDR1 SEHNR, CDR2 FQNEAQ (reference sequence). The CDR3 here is CASSFSLPSTGELFF. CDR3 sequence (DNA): TGTGCCAGCAGCTTTTCTCTTCCTTCCACCGGGGAGCTGTTTTTT.

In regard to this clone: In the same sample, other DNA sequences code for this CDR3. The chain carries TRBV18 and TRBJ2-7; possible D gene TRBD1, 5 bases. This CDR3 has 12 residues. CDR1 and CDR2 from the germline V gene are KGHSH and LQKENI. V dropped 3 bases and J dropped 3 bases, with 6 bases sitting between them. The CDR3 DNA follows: TGTGCCAGCTCACCCGACAGCTACGAGCAGTACTTC. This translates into CASSPDSYEQYF.

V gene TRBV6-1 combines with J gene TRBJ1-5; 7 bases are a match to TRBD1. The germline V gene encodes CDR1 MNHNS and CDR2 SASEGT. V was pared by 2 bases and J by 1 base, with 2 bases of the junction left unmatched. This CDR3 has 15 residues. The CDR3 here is CASSEHRGSNQPQHF. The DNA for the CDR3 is TGTGCCAGCAGTGAACACAGGGGAAGCAATCAGCCCCAGCATTTT.

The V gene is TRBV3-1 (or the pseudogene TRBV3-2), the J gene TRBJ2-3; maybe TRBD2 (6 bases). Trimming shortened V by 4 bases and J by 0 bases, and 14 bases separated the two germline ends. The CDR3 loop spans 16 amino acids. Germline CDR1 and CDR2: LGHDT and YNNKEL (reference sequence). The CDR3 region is CASSLDVGGSTDTQYF. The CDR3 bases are TGTGCCAGCAGCCTAGATGTGGGGGGAAGCACAGATACGCAGTATTTT.

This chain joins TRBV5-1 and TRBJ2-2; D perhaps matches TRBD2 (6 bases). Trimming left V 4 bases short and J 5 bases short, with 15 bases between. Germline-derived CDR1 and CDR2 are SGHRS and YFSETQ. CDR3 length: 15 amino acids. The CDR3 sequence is CASSGGTPRTGELFF. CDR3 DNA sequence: TGCGCCAGCAGCGGCGGGACTCCCCGGACCGGGGAGCTGTTTTTT.

The CDR3: CASSRGQGAQETQYF. In DNA form, the CDR3 reads TGTGCCAGCAGTAGGGGACAGGGGGCTCAAGAGACCCAGTACTTC. The chain has TRBV6-5 and TRBJ2-5; 12 nucleotides agree with TRBD1. Per germline, CDR1 MNHEY and CDR2 SVGAGI. V was pared by 5 bases and J by 2 bases, with 3 bases of the junction left unmatched. This CDR3 is built from 15 residues.

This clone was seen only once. The CDR3 DNA sequence: TGTGCCAGCAGCTTCAGACTAGCGGGGGGAACTCCCTACGAGCAGTACTTC. The encoded protein is CASSFRLAGGTPYEQYF. J is TRBJ2-7 and V is TRBV7-2, with TRBD2 matching over 13 bases. This CDR3 comprises 17 residues. Germline values: CDR1 SGHTA, CDR2 FQGNSA. J was trimmed by 2 bases and V by 3 bases; bases with no gene match: 7.

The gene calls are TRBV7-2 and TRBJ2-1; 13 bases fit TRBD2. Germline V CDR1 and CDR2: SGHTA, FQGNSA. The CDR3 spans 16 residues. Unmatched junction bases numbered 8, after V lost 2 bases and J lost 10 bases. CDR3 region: CASSLQGLAGAGEQFF. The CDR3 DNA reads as TGTGCCAGCAGCTTACAAGGACTAGCGGGGGCGGGCGAGCAGTTCTTC.

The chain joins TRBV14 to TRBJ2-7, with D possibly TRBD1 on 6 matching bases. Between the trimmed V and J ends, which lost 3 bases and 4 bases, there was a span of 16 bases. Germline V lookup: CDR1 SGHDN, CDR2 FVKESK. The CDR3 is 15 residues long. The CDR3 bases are TGTGCCAGCAGCCATATGTGGGGGACACTTTACGAGCAGTACTTC. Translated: CASSHMWGTLYEQYF.

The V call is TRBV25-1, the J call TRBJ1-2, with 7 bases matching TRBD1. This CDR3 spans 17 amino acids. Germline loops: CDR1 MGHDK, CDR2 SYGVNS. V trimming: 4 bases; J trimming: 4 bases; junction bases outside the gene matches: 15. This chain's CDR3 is CASSVAGQGESRYGYTF. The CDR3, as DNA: TGTGCCAGCAGTGTCGCGGGGCAGGGGGAATCCCGCTATGGCTACACCTTC.

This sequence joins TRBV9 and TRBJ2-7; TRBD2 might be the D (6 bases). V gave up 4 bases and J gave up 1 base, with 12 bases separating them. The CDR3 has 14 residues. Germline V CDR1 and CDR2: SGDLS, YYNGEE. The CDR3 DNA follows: TGTGCCAGCAGCCCGGGACTCCAATCCTACGAGCAGTACTTC. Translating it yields CASSPGLQSYEQYF. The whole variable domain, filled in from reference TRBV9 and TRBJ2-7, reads DSGVTQTPKHLITATGQRVTLRCSPRSGDLSVYWYQQSLDQGLQFLIQYYNGEERAKGNILERFSAQQFPDLHSELNLSSLELGDSALYFCASSPGLQSYEQYFGPGTRLTVT.

CDR3 in amino acids: CASSPILSHEAFF. The CDR3 DNA reads TGTGCCAGCTCACCAATTCTTAGCCATGAAGCTTTCTTT. The chain combines TRBV18 with TRBJ1-1; no clear D gene. The length of the CDR3 is 13 residues. Germline lookup yields CDR1 KGHSH and CDR2 LQKENI. The V end lost 2 bases, the J end lost 7 bases, and 11 bases lay between the germline ends.

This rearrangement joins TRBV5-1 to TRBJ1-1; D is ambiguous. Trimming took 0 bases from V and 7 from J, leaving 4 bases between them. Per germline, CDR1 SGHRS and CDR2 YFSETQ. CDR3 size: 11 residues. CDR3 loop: CASSLGVEAFF. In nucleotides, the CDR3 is TGCGCCAGCAGCTTGGGAGTTGAAGCTTTCTTT.

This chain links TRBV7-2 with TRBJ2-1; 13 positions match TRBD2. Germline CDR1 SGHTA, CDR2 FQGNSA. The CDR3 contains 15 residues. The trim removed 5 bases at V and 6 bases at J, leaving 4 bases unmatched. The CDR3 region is CASSTTSGGANEQFF. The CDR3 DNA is TGTGCCAGCAGCACCACTAGCGGGGGGGCCAATGAGCAGTTCTTC.

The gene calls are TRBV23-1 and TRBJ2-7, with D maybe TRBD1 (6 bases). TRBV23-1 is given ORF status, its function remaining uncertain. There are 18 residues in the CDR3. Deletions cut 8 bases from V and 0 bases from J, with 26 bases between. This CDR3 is CASRSTLHPGAFSYEQYF. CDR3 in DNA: TGCGCCAGCCGATCTACTCTCCACCCAGGGGCCTTCTCCTACGAGCAGTACTTC.

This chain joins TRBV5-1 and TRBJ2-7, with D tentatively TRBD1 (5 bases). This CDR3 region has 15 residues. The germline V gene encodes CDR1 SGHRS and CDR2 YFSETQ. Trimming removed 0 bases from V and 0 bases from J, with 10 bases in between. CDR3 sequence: CASSLEGRYSYEQYF. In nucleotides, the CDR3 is TGCGCCAGCAGCTTGGAGGGGCGGTACTCCTACGAGCAGTACTTC.